This T cell receptor (beta chain) came from a study of T cell repertoires in cytomegalovirus infection. About the research overall: Both a matching HLA type and CMV infection were indicated by public TCR beta signatures.

Per the germline V gene, CDR1 is MGHRA and CDR2 is YSYEKL. This CDR3 spans 13 amino acids. Unmatched junction bases numbered 3, after V lost 6 bases and J lost 4 bases. Findings and limits, study-wide: CMV-specific TCR beta clonotypes restricted by HLA-C were the ones dominating the ex vivo response.

TCRdb reprocessed the reads via MiXCR and lists one record per CDR3 protein. The data contain 300,000 to 450,000 distinct CDR3 sequences, 15% to 20% of them singletons. Comment on this clonotype: Antigen: not known.

The V and J genes are TRBV4-1 and TRBJ1-1, with TRBD1 matching over 9 bases. The source is a human donor in good health (CMV status not recorded). Some clones in this sample may be carry-over from other donors' samples. The sample was PBMCs. CDR3 protein: CASSGTGRTEAFF. CDR3 bases: TGCGCCAGCAGTGGGACAGGGCGCACTGAAGCTTTCTTT.